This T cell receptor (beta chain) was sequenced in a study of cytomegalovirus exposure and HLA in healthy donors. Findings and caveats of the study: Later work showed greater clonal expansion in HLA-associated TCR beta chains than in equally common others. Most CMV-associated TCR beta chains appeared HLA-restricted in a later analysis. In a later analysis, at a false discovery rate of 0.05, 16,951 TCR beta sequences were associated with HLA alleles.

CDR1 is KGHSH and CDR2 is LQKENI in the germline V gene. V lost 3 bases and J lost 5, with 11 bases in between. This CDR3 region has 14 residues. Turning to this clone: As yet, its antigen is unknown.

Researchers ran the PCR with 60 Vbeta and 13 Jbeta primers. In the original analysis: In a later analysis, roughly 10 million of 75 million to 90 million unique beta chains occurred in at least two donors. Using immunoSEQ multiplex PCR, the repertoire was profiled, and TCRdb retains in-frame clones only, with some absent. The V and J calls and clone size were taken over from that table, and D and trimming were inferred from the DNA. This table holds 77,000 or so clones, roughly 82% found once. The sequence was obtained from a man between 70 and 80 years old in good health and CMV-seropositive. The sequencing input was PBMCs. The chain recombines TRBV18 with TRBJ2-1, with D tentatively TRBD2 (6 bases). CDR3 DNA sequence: TGTGCCAGCTCACCCCCGACTAGTAACAATGAGCAGTTCTTC. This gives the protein CASSPPTSNNEQFF. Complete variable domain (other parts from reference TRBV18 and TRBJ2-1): NAGVMQNPRHLVRRRGQEARLRCSPMKGHSHVYWYRQLPEEGLKFMVYLQKENIIDESGMPKERFSAEFPKEGPSILRIQQVVRGDSAAYFCASSPPTSNNEQFFGPGTRLTVL.